This T cell receptor beta chain was found in a study of blood T cell repertoires in COVID-19. This clone is categorized as medium-sized. TCRdb keeps only in-frame clones here, not all; method: immunoSEQ multiplex PCR. Of 140,000 or so clones listed, approximately 89% are singletons. Sample: peripheral blood. This TCR derives from a human donor in a cohort sampled during active COVID-19.

CDR3 bases: TGTGCCAGCAGCTACAAGGACAGCTACGAGCAGTACTTC. The encoded protein is CASSYKDSYEQYF. The J gene is TRBJ2-7, the V gene TRBV16; D is perhaps TRBD1 (6 bases). V dropped 5 bases and J dropped 3 bases, with 11 bases sitting between them. CDR1 and CDR2 from the germline V gene are KGHSY and FQNENV. The CDR3 covers 13 residues. The full variable domain, its missing parts supplied by reference TRBV16 and TRBJ2-7, is GEEVAQTPKHLVRGEGQKAKLYCAPIKGHSYVFWYQQVLKNEFKFLISFQNENVFDETGMPKERFSAKCLPNSPCSLEIQATKLEDSAVYFCASSYKDSYEQYFGPGTRLTVT.